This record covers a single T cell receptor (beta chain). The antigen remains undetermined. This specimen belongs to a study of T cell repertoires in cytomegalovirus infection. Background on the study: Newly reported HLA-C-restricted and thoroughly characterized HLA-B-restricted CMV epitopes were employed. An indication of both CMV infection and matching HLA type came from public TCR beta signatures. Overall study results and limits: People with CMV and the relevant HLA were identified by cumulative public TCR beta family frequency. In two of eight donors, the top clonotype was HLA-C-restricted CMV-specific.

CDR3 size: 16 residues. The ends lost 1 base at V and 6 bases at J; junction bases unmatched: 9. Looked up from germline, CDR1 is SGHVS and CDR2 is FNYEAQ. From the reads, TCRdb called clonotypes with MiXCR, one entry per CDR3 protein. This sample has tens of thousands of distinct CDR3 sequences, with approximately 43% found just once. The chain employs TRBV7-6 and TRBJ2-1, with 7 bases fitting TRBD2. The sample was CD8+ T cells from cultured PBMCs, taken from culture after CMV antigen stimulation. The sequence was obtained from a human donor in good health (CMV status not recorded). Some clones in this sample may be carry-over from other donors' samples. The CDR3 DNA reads TGTGCCAGCAGCTTAGAAGCCAGCGGGGCGCGCAATGAGCAGTTCTTC. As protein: CASSLEASGARNEQFF.